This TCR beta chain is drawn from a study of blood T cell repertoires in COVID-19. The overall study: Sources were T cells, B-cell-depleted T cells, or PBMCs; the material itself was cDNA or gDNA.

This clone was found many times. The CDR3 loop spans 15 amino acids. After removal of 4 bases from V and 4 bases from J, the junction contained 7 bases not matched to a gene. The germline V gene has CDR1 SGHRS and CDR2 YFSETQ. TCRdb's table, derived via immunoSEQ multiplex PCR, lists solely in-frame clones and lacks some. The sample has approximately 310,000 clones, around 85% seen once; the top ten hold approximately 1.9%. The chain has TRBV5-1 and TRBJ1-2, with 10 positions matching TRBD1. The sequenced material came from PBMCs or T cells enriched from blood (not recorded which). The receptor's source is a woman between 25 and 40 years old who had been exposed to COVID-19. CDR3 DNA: TGCGCCAGCAGCCCCACGACAGGGGGCAGCTATGGCTACACCTTC. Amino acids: CASSPTTGGSYGYTF.